This T cell receptor beta chain was documented in a study of shared clonotypes between healthy human individuals. At the level of the study: Per donor, three plates held CD4 naive cells, three held CD4 memory, two held CD8 naive and one held CD8 memory.

When replicate PCRs were run on sorted subsets, they used around 0.2 ug DNA, approximately 27,000 T cell genomes. Using immunoSEQ multiplex PCR, the repertoire was profiled, and TCRdb retains in-frame clones only, with some absent. The sample has about 2.5 million clones, just under 95% seen once. The CDR3 length is 13 residues. V was pared by 5 bases and J by 7 bases, with 6 bases of the junction left unmatched. CDR1 and CDR2 (germline): MDHEN, SYDVKM. The J gene is TRBJ1-2, the V gene TRBV28; TRBD1 agrees at 8 bases. This TCR was recovered from a man between 18 and 35 years old in good health. Some clones in this sample may be carry-over from other donors' samples. Input material: naive CD4+ T cells from PBMCs. Indicated subset: CD45RA+ positively selected. CDR3 bases: TGTGCCAGCAGTCGCGGACAGGGTGTTGGCTACACCTTC. This codes for CASSRGQGVGYTF.